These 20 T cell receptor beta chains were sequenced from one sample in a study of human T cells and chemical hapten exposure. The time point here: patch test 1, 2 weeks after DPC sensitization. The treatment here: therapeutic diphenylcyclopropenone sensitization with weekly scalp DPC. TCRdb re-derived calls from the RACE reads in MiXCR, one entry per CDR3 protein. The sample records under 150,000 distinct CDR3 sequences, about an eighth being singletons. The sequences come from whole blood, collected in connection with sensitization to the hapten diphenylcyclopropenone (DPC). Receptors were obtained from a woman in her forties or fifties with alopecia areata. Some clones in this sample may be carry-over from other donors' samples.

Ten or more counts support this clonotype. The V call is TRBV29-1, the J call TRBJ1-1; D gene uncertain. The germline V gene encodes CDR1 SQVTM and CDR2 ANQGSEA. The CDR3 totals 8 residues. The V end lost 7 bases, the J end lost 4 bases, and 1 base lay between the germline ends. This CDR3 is CSATEAFF. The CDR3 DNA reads TGCAGCGCCACTGAAGCTTTCTTT. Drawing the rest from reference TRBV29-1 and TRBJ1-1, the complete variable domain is SAVISQKPSRDICQRGTSLTIQCQVDSQVTMMFWYRQQPGQSLTLIATANQGSEATYESGFVIDKFPISRPNLTFSTLTVSNMSPEDSSIYLCSATEAFFGQGTRLTVV.

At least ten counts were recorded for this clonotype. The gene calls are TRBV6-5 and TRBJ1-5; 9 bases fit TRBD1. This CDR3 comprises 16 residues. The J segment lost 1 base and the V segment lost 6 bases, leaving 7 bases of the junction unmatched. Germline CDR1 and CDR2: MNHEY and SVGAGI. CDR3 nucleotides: TGTGCCAGCAGGCGGACAGGGGTGAGGAGCAATCAGCCCCAGCATTTT. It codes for CASRRTGVRSNQPQHF.

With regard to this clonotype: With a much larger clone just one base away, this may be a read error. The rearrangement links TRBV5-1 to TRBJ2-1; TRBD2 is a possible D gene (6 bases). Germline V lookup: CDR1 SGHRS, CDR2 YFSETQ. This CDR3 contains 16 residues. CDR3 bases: TGCGCCAGCAGAAACGAGGCCGGGAGAGTGTGGGATGAGAAGTTCTTC. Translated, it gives CASRNEAGRVWDEKFF.

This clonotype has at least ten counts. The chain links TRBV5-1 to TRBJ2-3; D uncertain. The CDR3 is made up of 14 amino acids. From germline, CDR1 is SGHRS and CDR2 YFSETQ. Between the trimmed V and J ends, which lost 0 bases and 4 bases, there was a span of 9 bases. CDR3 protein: CASSLENVADTQYF. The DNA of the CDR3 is TGCGCCAGCAGCTTGGAGAATGTCGCAGATACGCAGTATTTT. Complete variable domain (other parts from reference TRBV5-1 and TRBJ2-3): KAGVTQTPRYLIKTRGQQVTLSCSPISGHRSVSWYQQTPGQGLQFLFEYFSETQRNKGNFPGRFSGRQFSNSRSEMNVSTLELGDSALYLCASSLENVADTQYFGPGTRLTVL.

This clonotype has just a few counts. CDR3 nucleotide sequence: TGTGCCAGCAGCCCTCGACAGGGTTATTCACCCCTCCACTTT. It yields the protein CASSPRQGYSPLHF. The genes are TRBV28 and TRBJ1-6, with TRBD1 matching over 7 bases. CDR1 is MDHEN, CDR2 SYDVKM, per germline. This CDR3 is 14 amino acids long. J gave up 8 bases and V 6 bases, and 7 bases lay outside the gene matches.

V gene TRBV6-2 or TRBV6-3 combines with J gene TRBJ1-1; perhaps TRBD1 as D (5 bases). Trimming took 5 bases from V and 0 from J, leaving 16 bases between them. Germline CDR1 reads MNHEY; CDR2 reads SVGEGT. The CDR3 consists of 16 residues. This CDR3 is CASSKGRPNLNTEAFF. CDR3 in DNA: TGTGCCAGCAGTAAGGGACGGCCCAATCTGAACACTGAAGCTTTCTTT.

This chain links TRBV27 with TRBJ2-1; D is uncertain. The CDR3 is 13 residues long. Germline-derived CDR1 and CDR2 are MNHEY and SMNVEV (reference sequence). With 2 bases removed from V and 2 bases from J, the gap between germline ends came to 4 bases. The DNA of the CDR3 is TGTGCCAGCAGTTTAAAGGCCTACAATGAGCAGTTCTTC. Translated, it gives CASSLKAYNEQFF.

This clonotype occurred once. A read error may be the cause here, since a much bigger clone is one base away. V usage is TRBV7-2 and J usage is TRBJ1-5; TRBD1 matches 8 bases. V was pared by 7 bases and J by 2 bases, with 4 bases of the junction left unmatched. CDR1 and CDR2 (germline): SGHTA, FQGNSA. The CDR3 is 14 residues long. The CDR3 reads CASTTTGGNQPQHF. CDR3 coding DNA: TGTGCCAGCACCACGACAGGGGGCAATCAGCCCCAGCATTTT.

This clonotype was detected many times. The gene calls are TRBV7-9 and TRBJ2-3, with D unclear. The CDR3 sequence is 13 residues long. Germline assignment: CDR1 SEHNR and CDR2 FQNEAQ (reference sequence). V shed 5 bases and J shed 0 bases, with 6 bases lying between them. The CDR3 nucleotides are TGTGCCAGCAGCCGCCACAGCACAGATACGCAGTATTTT. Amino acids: CASSRHSTDTQYF. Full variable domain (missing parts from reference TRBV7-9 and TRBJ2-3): DTGVSQNPRHKITKRGQNVTFRCDPISEHNRLYWYRQTLGQGPEFLTYFQNEAQLEKSRLLSDRFSAERPKGSFSTLEIQRTEQGDSAMYLCASSRHSTDTQYFGPGTRLTVL.

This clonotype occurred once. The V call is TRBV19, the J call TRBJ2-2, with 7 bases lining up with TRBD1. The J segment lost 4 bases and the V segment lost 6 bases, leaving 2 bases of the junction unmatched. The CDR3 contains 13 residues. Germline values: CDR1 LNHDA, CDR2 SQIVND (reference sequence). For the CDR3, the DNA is TGTGCCAGTAGCCGGGACAGCACCGGGGAGCTGTTTTTT. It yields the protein CASSRDSTGELFF.

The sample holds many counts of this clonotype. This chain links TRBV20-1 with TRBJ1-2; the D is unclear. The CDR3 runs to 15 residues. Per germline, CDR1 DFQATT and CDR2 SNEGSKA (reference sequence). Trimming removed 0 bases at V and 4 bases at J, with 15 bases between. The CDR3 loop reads CSARESGKRFYGYTF. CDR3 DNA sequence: TGCAGTGCTAGAGAGTCCGGGAAGAGGTTCTATGGCTACACCTTC.

CDR3 protein: CASSLTLTAYEQYF. For the CDR3, the DNA is TGTGCCAGCAGCCTTACCCTCACTGCCTACGAGCAGTACTTC. This chain joins TRBV7-9 and TRBJ2-7; D remains unclear. There are 14 residues in the CDR3. Trimming cost V 5 bases and J 2 bases, with 13 bases left between them. From germline, CDR1 is SEHNR and CDR2 FQNEAQ (reference sequence).

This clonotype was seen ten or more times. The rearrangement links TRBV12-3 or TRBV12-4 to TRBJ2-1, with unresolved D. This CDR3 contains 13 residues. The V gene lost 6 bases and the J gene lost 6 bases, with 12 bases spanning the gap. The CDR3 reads CASSLLWGNEQFF. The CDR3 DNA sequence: TGTGCCAGCAGCCTCCTGTGGGGCAATGAGCAGTTCTTC.

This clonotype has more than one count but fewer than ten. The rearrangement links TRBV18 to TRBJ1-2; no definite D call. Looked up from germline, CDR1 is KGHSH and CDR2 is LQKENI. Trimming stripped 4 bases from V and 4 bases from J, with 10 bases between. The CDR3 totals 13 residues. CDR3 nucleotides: TGTGCCAGCTCACGGACCGACTCCTATGGCTACACCTTC. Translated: CASSRTDSYGYTF.

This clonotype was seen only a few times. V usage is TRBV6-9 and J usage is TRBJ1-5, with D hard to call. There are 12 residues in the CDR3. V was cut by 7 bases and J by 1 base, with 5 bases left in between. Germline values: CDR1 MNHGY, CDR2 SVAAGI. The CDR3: CASIGSNQPQHF. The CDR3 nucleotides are TGTGCCAGCATAGGAAGCAATCAGCCCCAGCATTTT.

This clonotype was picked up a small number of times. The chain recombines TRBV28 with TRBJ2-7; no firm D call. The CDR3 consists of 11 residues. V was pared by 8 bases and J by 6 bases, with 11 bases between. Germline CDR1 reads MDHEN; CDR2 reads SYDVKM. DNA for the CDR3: TGTGCCAGCCGTGGGGTACGCGAGCAGTACTTC. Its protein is CASRGVREQYF.

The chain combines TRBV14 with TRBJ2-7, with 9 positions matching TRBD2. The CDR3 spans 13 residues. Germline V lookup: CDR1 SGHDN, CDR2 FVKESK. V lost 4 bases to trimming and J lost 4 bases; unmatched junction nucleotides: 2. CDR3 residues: CASSRSGGYEQYF. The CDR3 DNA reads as TGTGCCAGCAGCCGCAGCGGGGGGTACGAGCAGTACTTC. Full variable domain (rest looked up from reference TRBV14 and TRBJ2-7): EAGVTQFPSHSVIEKGQTVTLRCDPISGHDNLYWYRRVMGKEIKFLLHFVKESKQDESGMPNNRFLAERTGGTYSTLKVQPAELEDSGVYFCASSRSGGYEQYFGPGTRLTVT.

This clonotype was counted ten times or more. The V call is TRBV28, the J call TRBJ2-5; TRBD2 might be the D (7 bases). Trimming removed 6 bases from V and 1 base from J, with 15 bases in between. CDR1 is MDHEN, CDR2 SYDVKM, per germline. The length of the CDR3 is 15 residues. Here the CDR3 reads CASSLFGGLQETQYF. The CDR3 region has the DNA TGTGCCAGCAGCCTATTCGGGGGGCTCCAAGAGACCCAGTACTTC.

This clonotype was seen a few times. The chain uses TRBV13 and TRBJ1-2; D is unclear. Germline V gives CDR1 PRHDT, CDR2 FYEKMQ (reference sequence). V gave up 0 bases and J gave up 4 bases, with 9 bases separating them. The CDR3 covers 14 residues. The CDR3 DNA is TGTGCCAGCAGCTTAGGCCGGGGAGCCTATGGCTACACCTTC. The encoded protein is CASSLGRGAYGYTF.

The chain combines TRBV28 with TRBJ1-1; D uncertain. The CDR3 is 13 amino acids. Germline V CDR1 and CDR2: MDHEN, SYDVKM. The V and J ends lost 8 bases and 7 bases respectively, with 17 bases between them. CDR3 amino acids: CASGKASGGEAFF. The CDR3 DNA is TGTGCCAGCGGGAAAGCCTCGGGAGGTGAAGCTTTCTTT.